A single sample gave rise to the 14 T cell receptor beta chains below, sequenced in a study of PD-1 blockade in mismatch repair-deficient tumors. The table came from immunoSEQ multiplex PCR; TCRdb's copy has only in-frame clones and leaves some out. Of some 100,000 clones listed, about 79% are singletons. Material: peripheral blood, obtained around 8 months after starting pembrolizumab. These receptors were obtained from an adult with mismatch repair-deficient cancer.

The chain uses TRBV5-1 and TRBJ2-1, with 12 bases matching TRBD2. The CDR3 runs 16 residues. After removal of 0 bases from V and 5 bases from J, the junction contained 3 bases not matched to a gene. Germline CDR1 is SGHRS and CDR2 is YFSETQ. The CDR3 DNA follows: TGCGCCAGCAGCTTGGTGCTAGCGGGAGGGCACAATGAGCAGTTCTTC. Translation gives CASSLVLAGGHNEQFF.

This rearrangement joins TRBV5-1 to TRBJ2-5, with TRBD1 identical over 8 bases. V was pared by 4 bases and J by 4 bases, with 12 bases of the junction left unmatched. The CDR3 covers 16 residues. Germline V gene sequence: CDR1 SGHRS, CDR2 YFSETQ. The CDR3 DNA is TGCGCCAGCAGCCCCACCGGGACAGGTGGGCGAGAGACCCAGTACTTC. It encodes CASSPTGTGGRETQYF.

The CDR3 bases are TGTGCCAGCAGTGATTGGGGCGTACAGCTCGGGTCCTACGAGCAGTACTTC. This translates into CASSDWGVQLGSYEQYF. The chain couples TRBV6-1 to TRBJ2-7; tentatively, D is TRBD1 (5 bases). The V end lost 3 bases, the J end lost 1 base, and 19 bases lay between the germline ends. The CDR3 has 17 amino acids. From germline, CDR1 is MNHNS and CDR2 SASEGT.

CDR3 nucleotide sequence: TGTGCCAGCAGCGGGACAGGGAGAACCGGGGAGCTGTTTTTT. Its translation: CASSGTGRTGELFF. The rearrangement uses TRBV6-6 and TRBJ2-2; 9 bases line up with TRBD1. The CDR3 is 14 amino acids. Germline V gives CDR1 MNHNY, CDR2 SVGAGI (reference sequence). V was pared by 6 bases and J by 5 bases, with 4 bases of the junction left unmatched.

The V call is TRBV19, the J call TRBJ2-5; 9 bases are shared with TRBD1. This CDR3 comprises 15 residues. Trimming took 6 bases from V and 5 from J; bases not matched to a gene: 10. Germline V gene sequence: CDR1 LNHDA, CDR2 SQIVND (reference sequence). CDR3 in amino acids: CASRPRDRVLETQYF. Written as DNA, the CDR3 is TGTGCCAGTAGACCCCGGGACAGGGTTCTTGAGACCCAGTACTTC.

V gene TRBV9 combines with J gene TRBJ2-3; TRBD2 agrees at 9 bases. V lost 7 bases to trimming and J lost 9 bases; unmatched junction nucleotides: 15. The CDR3 runs to 15 residues. Germline V CDR1 and CDR2: SGDLS, YYNGEE. This chain's CDR3 is CASEGASGDGFTQYF. CDR3 coding DNA: TGTGCCAGCGAAGGAGCTAGCGGGGACGGTTTCACGCAGTATTTT.

V usage is TRBV11-1 and J usage is TRBJ2-1; D is possibly TRBD1 or TRBD2 (6 bases each). CDR1 is SGHAT and CDR2 is FQDESV in the germline V gene (reference sequence). This CDR3 is built from 16 residues. Trimming pared 1 base from V and 0 bases from J, leaving 10 bases between. As DNA, the CDR3 is TGTGCCAGCAGCTTAGGGCCGGGGGCCTCCTACAATGAGCAGTTCTTC. Amino acid sequence: CASSLGPGASYNEQFF.

The chain is built from TRBV4-1 and TRBJ2-7, with 9 bases fitting TRBD2. The CDR3 has 16 residues. The J segment lost 2 bases and the V segment lost 0 bases, leaving 5 bases of the junction unmatched. CDR1 is MGHRA, CDR2 YSYEKL, per germline. The CDR3 reads CASSQDPVAGAYEQYF. The CDR3 region has the DNA TGCGCCAGCAGCCAAGATCCGGTAGCGGGAGCCTACGAGCAGTACTTC.

The chain recombines TRBV10-3 with TRBJ1-1; 7 bases are a match to TRBD1. With V trimmed by 11 bases and J by 3 bases, 3 bases remained unmatched. Germline V gene lookup returns CDR1 ENHRY and CDR2 SYGVKD. CDR3 size: 11 residues. For the CDR3, the DNA is TGTGCCGCAGGGACAGACACTGAAGCTTTCTTT. Its translation is CAAGTDTEAFF.

The chain joins TRBV10-1 to TRBJ2-5, with a weak D call TRBD1 (6 bases). Germline V CDR1 and CDR2: WNHNN, SYGVQD (reference sequence). Deletions cut 6 bases from V and 2 bases from J, with 10 bases between. The CDR3 sequence is 13 residues long. The CDR3 bases are TGCGCCAGCAGCTTCGGACAGCAAGAGACCCAGTACTTC. Translating gives CASSFGQQETQYF.

In nucleotides, the CDR3 is TGTGCCAGCACCTACAGACAGGGGCCTCCGCTATGGCCCCAGCATTTT. As protein: CASTYRQGPPLWPQHF. The chain has TRBV21-1 and TRBJ1-5; TRBD1, the table's D call, was not compared with the DNA. TRBV21-1 constitutes a pseudogene. The CDR3 extends over 16 amino acids.

This clone was seen just once. In DNA form, the CDR3 reads TGTGCCATCAGTGAGTCTTGGGTAGGGCTAGCGGGGACAGATACGCAGTATTTT. Translated, it gives CAISESWVGLAGTDTQYF. The chain recombines TRBV10-3 with TRBJ2-3; 9 nucleotides line up with TRBD2. After removal of 0 bases from V and 3 bases from J, the junction contained 10 bases not matched to a gene. Germline lookup yields CDR1 ENHRY and CDR2 SYGVKD. The CDR3 consists of 18 residues.

This sequence joins TRBV6-6 and TRBJ2-2; possible D gene TRBD2, 6 bases. Germline V gives CDR1 MNHNY, CDR2 SVGAGI (reference sequence). The CDR3 is 14 residues long. Between the trimmed V and J ends, which lost 0 bases and 7 bases, there was a span of 9 bases. CDR3: CASSYSNGGGELFF. In DNA form, the CDR3 reads TGTGCCAGCAGTTACTCGAACGGGGGCGGGGAGCTGTTTTTT.

This chain joins TRBV4-1 and TRBJ2-5; TRBD2 matches at 15 bases. CDR3 length: 18 residues. Germline CDR1 and CDR2: MGHRA and YSYEKL. Trimming at V came to 1 base and at J to 3 bases, leaving 6 bases not matched to a gene. As DNA, the CDR3 is TGCGCCAGCAGCCAAGGGACTAGCGGGAGGGCCACGGAAGAGACCCAGTACTTC. As protein: CASSQGTSGRATEETQYF.